This T cell receptor beta chain was obtained from a study of blood T cell repertoires in COVID-19. Turning to the study itself: The origin of the acute and convalescent COVID-19 samples was the United States, Italy and Spain.

Original handling: The authors estimated nucleated cell counts from reference gene primer amplification. Some clones are missing from TCRdb's copy, which holds only in-frame ones; the method was immunoSEQ multiplex PCR. That table is the source of V, J and clone size, and D and trimming were worked out from the DNA. The sample has around 250,000 clones; 83% are singletons. Material for sequencing was peripheral blood. This TCR came from a man older than 75 with acute or convalescent COVID-19.

CDR3 amino acids: CASSLYRQETQYF. Here the CDR3 DNA reads TGCGCCAGCAGCTTGTACAGGCAAGAGACCCAGTACTTC. The chain uses TRBV5-1 and TRBJ2-5; possibly TRBD1 for D (5 bases). Germline lookup yields CDR1 SGHRS and CDR2 YFSETQ. The V and J ends lost 1 base and 2 bases respectively, with 6 bases between them. The CDR3 sequence is 13 residues long.